The 24 T cell receptor beta chains in this list originate from one sample, sequenced in a study of cytomegalovirus exposure and HLA in healthy donors. The PCR made use of 60 Vbeta and 13 Jbeta primers. Clones were read by immunoSEQ multiplex PCR, and TCRdb kept only the in-frame ones, dropping some. Here the sample spans 50,000 or so clones, roughly 84% being singletons. The specimen sequenced was PBMCs. The receptors originated from a woman aged 18-29 years in good health and CMV-seronegative.

The chain carries TRBV29-1 and TRBJ2-1; 7 bases fit TRBD2. The germline V gene encodes CDR1 SQVTM and CDR2 ANQGSEA. After removal of 6 bases from V and 5 bases from J, the junction contained 13 bases not matched to a gene. The CDR3 is 15 residues long. This CDR3 reads CSVYWGEGRNNEQFF. In DNA, the CDR3 is TGCAGCGTGTACTGGGGGGAGGGCCGGAACAATGAGCAGTTCTTC.

The chain joins TRBV4-1 to TRBJ1-3, with TRBD1 matching over 8 bases. This CDR3 is built from 17 residues. Looked up from germline, CDR1 is MGHRA and CDR2 is YSYEKL. V lost 0 bases and J lost 0; bases outside the gene matches: 4. The CDR3 sequence is CASSQEGQANSGNTIYF. Written as DNA, the CDR3 is TGCGCCAGCAGCCAAGAGGGACAGGCCAACTCTGGAAACACCATATATTTT.

V and J are TRBV6-1 and TRBJ2-3; 13 bases fit TRBD2. V trimming: 6 bases; J trimming: 4 bases; junction bases outside the gene matches: 4. Per the germline V gene, CDR1 is MNHNS and CDR2 is SASEGT. The CDR3 is 15 amino acids. In nucleotides, the CDR3 is TGTGCCAGCAGATTACTAGCGGGAGGGTCAGATACGCAGTATTTT. The encoded protein is CASRLLAGGSDTQYF.

The table lists this clone with a count of one. V usage is TRBV5-6 and J usage is TRBJ2-4, with a tentative D call TRBD1 (5 bases). The CDR3 covers 13 residues. Trimming took 4 bases from V and 6 from J, leaving 11 bases between them. CDR1 and CDR2 (germline): SGHDT, YYEEEE. The DNA of the CDR3 is TGTGCCAGCAGCCCCGGAAGGGGAAACATTCAGTACTTC. This gives the protein CASSPGRGNIQYF.

The rearrangement joins TRBV19 to TRBJ2-2; D possibly corresponds to TRBD2 (7 bases). Germline values: CDR1 LNHDA, CDR2 SQIVND (reference sequence). With 6 bases removed from V and 3 bases from J, the gap between germline ends came to 11 bases. The CDR3 runs to 14 residues. The CDR3 protein is CASRGGGDTGELFF. CDR3 DNA: TGTGCCAGTAGAGGGGGGGGAGACACCGGGGAGCTGTTTTTT.

V is TRBV9 and J is TRBJ1-1, with 8 positions matching TRBD1. After removal of 4 bases from V and 7 bases from J, the junction contained 12 bases not matched to a gene. The CDR3 spans 15 residues. The germline gives CDR1 SGDLS, CDR2 YYNGEE. CDR3 sequence (DNA): TGTGCCAGCAGCCGATCGACAGGGGCAGTCCTTGAAGCTTTCTTT. It encodes CASSRSTGAVLEAFF.

CDR3 residues: CASSWGLIAGEAGELFF. In DNA form, the CDR3 reads TGTGCCAGCAGCTGGGGCCTCATAGCGGGAGAAGCCGGGGAGCTGTTTTTT. The genes are TRBV2 and TRBJ2-2; 9 bases align to TRBD2. The CDR3 spans 17 residues. The germline V gene encodes CDR1 SNHLY and CDR2 FYNNEI. V lost 6 bases to trimming and J lost 6 bases; unmatched junction nucleotides: 14.

The chain uses TRBV5-8 and TRBJ1-3; TRBD1 matches at 7 bases. The CDR3 runs 15 residues. Trimming at V came to 4 bases and at J to 0 bases, leaving 4 bases not matched to a gene. Germline CDR1 and CDR2: SGHTS and YDEGEE. CDR3 sequence (DNA): TGTGCCAGCAGCAAGGGGACAGTCTCTGGAAACACCATATATTTT. Protein product: CASSKGTVSGNTIYF.

J is TRBJ1-1 and V is TRBV6-1; D remains unclear. The CDR3 totals 14 residues. The germline V gene encodes CDR1 MNHNS and CDR2 SASEGT. Deletions cut 3 bases from V and 3 bases from J, with 11 bases between. The CDR3 DNA sequence: TGTGCCAGCAGTGAGTGTAGTCGGTACACTGAAGCTTTCTTT. Amino acids: CASSECSRYTEAFF.

This clone was seen more than once but under ten times. The gene calls are TRBV29-1 and TRBJ1-6; TRBD1 is a possible D gene (5 bases). The CDR3 has 13 residues. The V gene lost 4 bases and the J gene lost 9 bases, with 13 bases spanning the gap. CDR1 is SQVTM, CDR2 ANQGSEA, per germline. The CDR3 protein is CSVVFREGSPLHF. CDR3 in DNA: TGCAGCGTTGTTTTCAGGGAGGGTTCACCCCTCCACTTT.

In DNA, the CDR3 is TGTGCCATCAGTGATCGGTCAGGTCCAGATACGCAGTATTTT. Translated, it gives CAISDRSGPDTQYF. This rearrangement joins TRBV10-3 to TRBJ2-3; D is undetermined. Deletions cut 3 bases from V and 4 bases from J, with 11 bases between. The CDR3 is made up of 14 amino acids. The germline V gene has CDR1 ENHRY and CDR2 SYGVKD.

The chain has TRBV6-1 and TRBJ2-5, with a possible D match to TRBD2 (6 bases). The CDR3 extends over 14 amino acids. Trimming took off 4 bases at V and 5 bases at J, with 14 bases between the two ends. The germline CDR1 and CDR2 sequences are MNHNS and SASEGT. CDR3 sequence reads: CASSVWAGRETQYF. The CDR3 DNA follows: TGTGCCAGCAGTGTTTGGGCAGGGAGGGAGACCCAGTACTTC.

This rearrangement joins TRBV7-9 to TRBJ1-1; 10 bases agree with TRBD1. The CDR3 covers 14 residues. CDR1 is SEHNR and CDR2 is FQNEAQ in the germline V gene (reference sequence). V was clipped by 7 bases and J by 3 bases; unmatched bases: 5. The CDR3 nucleotides read TGTGCCAGCAACCTGGGGACAGGGGACACTGAAGCTTTCTTT. Amino acids: CASNLGTGDTEAFF.

The gene calls are TRBV7-6 and TRBJ1-6; TRBD1 matches at 8 bases. With V trimmed by 2 bases and J by 7 bases, 7 bases remained unmatched. The CDR3 totals 16 residues. The germline V gene has CDR1 SGHVS and CDR2 FNYEAQ. CDR3 bases: TGTGCCAGCAGCTTAAACAGGGGGGATCCCAATTCACCCCTCCACTTT. Protein sequence: CASSLNRGDPNSPLHF. The full variable domain, its missing parts supplied by reference TRBV7-6 and TRBJ1-6, is GAGVSQSPRYKVTKRGQDVALRCDPISGHVSLYWYRQALGQGPEFLTYFNYEAQQDKSGLPNDRFSAERPEGSISTLTIQRTEQRDSAMYRCASSLNRGDPNSPLHFGNGTRLTVT.

This clone occurred a few times. The gene calls are TRBV27 and TRBJ2-4, with a possible D match to TRBD2 (7 bases). Germline V lookup: CDR1 MNHEY, CDR2 SMNVEV (reference sequence). The CDR3 is 14 residues long. Trimming removed 2 bases from V and 7 bases from J, with 12 bases in between. The CDR3 sequence: CASSLRGGGNIQYF. The CDR3 region has the DNA TGTGCCAGCAGTTTACGGGGAGGGGGGAACATTCAGTACTTC.

The chain is built from TRBV27 and TRBJ2-7; D remains unclear. Germline lookup yields CDR1 MNHEY and CDR2 SMNVEV (reference sequence). Trimming took off 5 bases at V and 3 bases at J, with 14 bases between the two ends. This CDR3 spans 14 amino acids. The CDR3 loop reads CASSTKAGFYEQYF. Here the CDR3 DNA reads TGTGCCAGCAGTACGAAAGCCGGGTTCTACGAGCAGTACTTC.

This clone was recorded a few times. The chain joins TRBV19 to TRBJ2-5; 8 bases map to TRBD2. This CDR3 spans 12 amino acids. Germline CDR1 is LNHDA and CDR2 is SQIVND (reference sequence). The J segment lost 5 bases and the V segment lost 4 bases, leaving 0 bases of the junction unmatched. CDR3 in amino acids: CASSSGRETQYF. The CDR3 DNA reads TGTGCCAGTAGTAGCGGGAGGGAGACCCAGTACTTC.

In its sample, this clone was seen once. In DNA, the CDR3 is TGTGCCAGCAGCAAGAGGCTTGGGCGGGACCTCCACACCGGGGAGCTGTTTTTT. Protein: CASSKRLGRDLHTGELFF. The chain carries TRBV21-1 and TRBJ2-2; TRBD2, as called in the table, went unchecked against the DNA. TRBV21-1 is marked as a pseudogene. The CDR3 extends over 18 amino acids.

This clone has just a few counts. The rearrangement links TRBV19 to TRBJ1-1, with no clear D. The CDR3 is made up of 13 amino acids. The V gene's germline CDR1 is LNHDA and CDR2 SQIVND (reference sequence). V gave up 7 bases and J gave up 0 bases, with 9 bases separating them. The chain's CDR3 is CASTARLNTEAFF. In DNA form, the CDR3 reads TGTGCCAGTACGGCCAGGCTGAACACTGAAGCTTTCTTT.

The table lists this clone with a few counts. This chain connects TRBV6-5 to TRBJ2-2, with TRBD1 as a possible D gene (6 bases). The CDR3 sequence is 14 residues long. Trimming removed 7 bases at V and 4 bases at J, with 13 bases between. Germline CDR1 is MNHEY and CDR2 is SVGAGI. CDR3 bases: TGTGCCAGCACCCCCCAGGGGCGCACCGGGGAGCTGTTTTTT. It encodes CASTPQGRTGELFF.

The chain is built from TRBV11-2 and TRBJ2-1, with 10 positions matching TRBD2. With V trimmed by 5 bases and J by 9 bases, 16 bases remained unmatched. Per the germline V gene, CDR1 is SGHAT and CDR2 is FQNNGV. The CDR3 covers 17 residues. The CDR3 nucleotides read TGTGCCAGCAGCCCCGTGCTAGCGGGAGAGGATTTTGGTGAGCAGTTCTTC. Its translation is CASSPVLAGEDFGEQFF. The full variable domain, with the rest looked up from reference TRBV11-2 and TRBJ2-1, is EAGVAQSPRYKIIEKRQSVAFWCNPISGHATLYWYQQILGQGPKLLIQFQNNGVVDDSQLPKDRFSAERLKGVDSTLKIQPAKLEDSAVYLCASSPVLAGEDFGEQFFGPGTRLTVL.

The rearrangement uses TRBV28 and TRBJ1-6, with D perhaps TRBD1 (5 bases). Trimming removed 4 bases from V and 10 bases from J, with 11 bases in between. Germline V gives CDR1 MDHEN, CDR2 SYDVKM. The length of the CDR3 is 13 residues. In DNA, the CDR3 is TGTGCCAGCAGTTATACAGGTACCTCACCCCTCCACTTT. Amino acids: CASSYTGTSPLHF.

The chain carries TRBV7-6 and TRBJ2-6; D is perhaps TRBD1 (6 bases). The germline V and J ends were trimmed by 6 bases and 4 bases, with 16 bases remaining between them. In germline, CDR1 is SGHVS, CDR2 FNYEAQ. This CDR3 is built from 16 residues. CDR3 nucleotide sequence: TGTGCCAGCAGTCAGGGGTCAGGGATGGGGGCCAACGTCCTGACTTTC. The encoded protein is CASSQGSGMGANVLTF.

The chain combines TRBV28 with TRBJ1-2; 8 bases match TRBD1. This CDR3 comprises 14 residues. The junction had 5 bases not matched to a gene; V was cut back by 5 bases and J by 3 bases. Germline V CDR1 and CDR2: MDHEN, SYDVKM. CDR3 coding DNA: TGTGCCAGCAGTGGCGACAGGGGCTACTATGGCTACACCTTC. Translation gives CASSGDRGYYGYTF.